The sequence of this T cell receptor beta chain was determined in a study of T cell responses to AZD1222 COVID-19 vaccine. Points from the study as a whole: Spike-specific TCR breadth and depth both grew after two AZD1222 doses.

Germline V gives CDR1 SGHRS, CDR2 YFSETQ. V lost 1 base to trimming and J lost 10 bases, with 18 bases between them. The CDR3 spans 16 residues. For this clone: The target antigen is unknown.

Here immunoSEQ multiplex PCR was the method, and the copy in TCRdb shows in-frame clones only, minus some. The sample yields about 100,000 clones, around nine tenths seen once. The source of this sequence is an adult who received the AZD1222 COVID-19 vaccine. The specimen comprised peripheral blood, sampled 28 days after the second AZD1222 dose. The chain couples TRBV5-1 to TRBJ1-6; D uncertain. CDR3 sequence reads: CASSLKGRDRGSPLHF. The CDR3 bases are TGCGCCAGCAGCTTGAAAGGTCGCGACCGCGGATCACCCCTCCACTTT.